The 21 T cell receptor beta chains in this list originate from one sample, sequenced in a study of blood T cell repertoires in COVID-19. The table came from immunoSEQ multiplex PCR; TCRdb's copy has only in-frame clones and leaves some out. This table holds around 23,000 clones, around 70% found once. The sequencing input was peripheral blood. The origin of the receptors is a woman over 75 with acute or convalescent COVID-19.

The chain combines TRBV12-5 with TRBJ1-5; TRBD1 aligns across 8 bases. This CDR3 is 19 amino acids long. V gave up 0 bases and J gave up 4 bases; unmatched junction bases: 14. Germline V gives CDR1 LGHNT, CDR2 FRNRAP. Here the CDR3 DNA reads TGTGCTAGTGGTTTGGTCCTATACCAGACAGGGGCCCAGAATCAGCCCCAGCATTTT. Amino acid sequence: CASGLVLYQTGAQNQPQHF.

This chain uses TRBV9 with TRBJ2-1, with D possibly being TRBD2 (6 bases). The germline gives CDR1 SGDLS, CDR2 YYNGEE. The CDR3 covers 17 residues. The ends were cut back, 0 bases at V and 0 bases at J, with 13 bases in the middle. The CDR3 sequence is CASSVDGGARSYNEQFF. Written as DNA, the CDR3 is TGTGCCAGCAGCGTAGACGGCGGGGCCCGCTCCTACAATGAGCAGTTCTTC.

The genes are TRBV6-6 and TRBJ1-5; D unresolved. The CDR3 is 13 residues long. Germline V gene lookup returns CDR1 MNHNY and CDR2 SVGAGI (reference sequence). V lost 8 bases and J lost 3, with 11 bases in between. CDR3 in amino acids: CASAQVYNQPQHF. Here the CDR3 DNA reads TGTGCCAGCGCCCAGGTCTACAATCAGCCCCAGCATTTT.

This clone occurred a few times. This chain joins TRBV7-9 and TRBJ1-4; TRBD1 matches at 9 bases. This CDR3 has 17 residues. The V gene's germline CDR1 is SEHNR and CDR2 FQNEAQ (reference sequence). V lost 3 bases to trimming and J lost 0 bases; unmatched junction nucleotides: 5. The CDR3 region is CASSLGQGRATNEKLFF. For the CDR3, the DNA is TGTGCCAGCAGCTTGGGACAGGGCAGGGCAACTAATGAAAAACTGTTTTTT.

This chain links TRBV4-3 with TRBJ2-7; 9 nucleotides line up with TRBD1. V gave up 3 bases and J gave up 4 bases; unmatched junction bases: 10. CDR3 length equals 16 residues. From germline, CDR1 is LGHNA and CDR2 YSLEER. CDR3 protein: CASSHRFGTGRYEQYF. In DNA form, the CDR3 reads TGCGCCAGCAGCCACCGATTCGGGACAGGGCGATACGAGCAGTACTTC.

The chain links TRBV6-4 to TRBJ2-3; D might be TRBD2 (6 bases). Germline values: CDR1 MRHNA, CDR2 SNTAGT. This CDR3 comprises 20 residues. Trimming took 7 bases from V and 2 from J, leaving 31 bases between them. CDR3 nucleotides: TGTGCCAGCAATGGGGATACTAGCACACCCCGGATTCCCCACACAGATACGCAGTATTTT. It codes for CASNGDTSTPRIPHTDTQYF.

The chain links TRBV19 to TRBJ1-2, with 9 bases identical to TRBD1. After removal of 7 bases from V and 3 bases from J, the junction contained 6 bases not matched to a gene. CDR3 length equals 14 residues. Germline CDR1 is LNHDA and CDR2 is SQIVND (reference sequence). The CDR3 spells CASKRTGEDYGYTF. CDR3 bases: TGTGCCAGTAAAAGGACAGGGGAGGACTATGGCTACACCTTC.

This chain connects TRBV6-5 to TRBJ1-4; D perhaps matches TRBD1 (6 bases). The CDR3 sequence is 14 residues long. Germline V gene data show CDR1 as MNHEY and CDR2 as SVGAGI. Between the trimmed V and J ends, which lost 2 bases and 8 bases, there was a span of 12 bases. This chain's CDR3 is CASSYEGDAEKLFF. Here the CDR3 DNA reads TGTGCCAGCAGTTACGAGGGGGATGCGGAAAAACTGTTTTTT.

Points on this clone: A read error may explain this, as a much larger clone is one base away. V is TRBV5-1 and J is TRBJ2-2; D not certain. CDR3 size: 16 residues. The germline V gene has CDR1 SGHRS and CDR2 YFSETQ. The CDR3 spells CTSTHDTAFNTGELFF. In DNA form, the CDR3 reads TGCACCAGCACTCACGACACCGCTTTTAACACCGGGGAGCTGTTTTTT.

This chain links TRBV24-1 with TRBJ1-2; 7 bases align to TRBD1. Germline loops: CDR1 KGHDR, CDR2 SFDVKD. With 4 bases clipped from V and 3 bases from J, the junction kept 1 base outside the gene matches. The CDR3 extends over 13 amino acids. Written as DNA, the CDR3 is TGTGCCACCAGTGAGGGGACAGACTATGGCTACACCTTC. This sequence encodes CATSEGTDYGYTF.

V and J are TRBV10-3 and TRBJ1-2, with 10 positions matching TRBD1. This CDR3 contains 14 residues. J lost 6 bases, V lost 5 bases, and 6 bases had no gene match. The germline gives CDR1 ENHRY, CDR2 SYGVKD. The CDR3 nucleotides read TGTGCCATCAGTCAAGGACAGGGGGTTAATGGCTACACCTTC. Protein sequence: CAISQGQGVNGYTF.

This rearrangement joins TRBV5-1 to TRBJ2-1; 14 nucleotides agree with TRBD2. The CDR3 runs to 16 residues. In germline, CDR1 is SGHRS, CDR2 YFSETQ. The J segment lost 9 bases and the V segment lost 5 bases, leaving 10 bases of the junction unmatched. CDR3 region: CASRPPGLAGAGEQFF. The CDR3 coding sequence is TGCGCCAGCAGACCTCCGGGACTAGCGGGAGCAGGTGAGCAGTTCTTC.

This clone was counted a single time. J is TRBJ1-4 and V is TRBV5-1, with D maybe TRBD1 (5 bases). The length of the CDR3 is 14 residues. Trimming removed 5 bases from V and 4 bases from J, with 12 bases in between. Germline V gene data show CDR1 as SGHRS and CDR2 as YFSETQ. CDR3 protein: CASSPDSYNEKLFF. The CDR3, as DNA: TGCGCCAGCAGTCCTGACAGTTATAATGAAAAACTGTTTTTT.

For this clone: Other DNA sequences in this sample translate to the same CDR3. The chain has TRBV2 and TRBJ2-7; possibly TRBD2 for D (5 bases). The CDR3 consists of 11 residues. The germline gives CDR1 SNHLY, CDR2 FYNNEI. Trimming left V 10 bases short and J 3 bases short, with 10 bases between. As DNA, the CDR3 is TGTGCCATCAACCGGGACTACGAGCAGTACTTC. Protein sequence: CAINRDYEQYF.

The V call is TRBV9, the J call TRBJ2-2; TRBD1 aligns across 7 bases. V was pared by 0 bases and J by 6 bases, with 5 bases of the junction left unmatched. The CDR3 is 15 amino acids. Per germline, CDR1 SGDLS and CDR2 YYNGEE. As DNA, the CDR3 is TGTGCCAGCAGCGTAGGAGAAGGGGGCCCCGGGGAGCTGTTTTTT. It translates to CASSVGEGGPGELFF.

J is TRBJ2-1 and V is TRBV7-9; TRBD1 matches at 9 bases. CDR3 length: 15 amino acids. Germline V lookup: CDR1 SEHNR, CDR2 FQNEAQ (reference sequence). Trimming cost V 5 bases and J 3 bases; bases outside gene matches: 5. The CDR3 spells CASSDPGQGYNEQFF. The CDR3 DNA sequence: TGTGCCAGCAGCGACCCGGGACAGGGCTACAATGAGCAGTTCTTC.

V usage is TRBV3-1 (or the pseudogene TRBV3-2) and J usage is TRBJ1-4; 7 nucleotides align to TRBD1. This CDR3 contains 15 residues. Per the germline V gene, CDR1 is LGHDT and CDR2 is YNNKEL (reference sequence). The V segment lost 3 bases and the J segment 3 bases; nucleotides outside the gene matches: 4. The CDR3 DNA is TGTGCCAGCAGCCAGGGACAGACATCTAATGAAAAACTGTTTTTT. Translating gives CASSQGQTSNEKLFF.

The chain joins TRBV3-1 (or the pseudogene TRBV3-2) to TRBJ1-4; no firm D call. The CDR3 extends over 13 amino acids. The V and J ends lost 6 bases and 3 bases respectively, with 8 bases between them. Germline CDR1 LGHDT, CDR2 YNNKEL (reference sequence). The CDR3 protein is CASSREANEKLFF. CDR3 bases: TGTGCCAGCAGTCGGGAAGCTAATGAAAAACTGTTTTTT.

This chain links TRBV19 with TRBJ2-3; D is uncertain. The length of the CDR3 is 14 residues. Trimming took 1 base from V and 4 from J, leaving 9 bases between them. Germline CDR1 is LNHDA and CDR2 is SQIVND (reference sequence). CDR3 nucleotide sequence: TGTGCCAGTAGTATAGGGGCTACGTCAGATACGCAGTATTTT. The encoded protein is CASSIGATSDTQYF.

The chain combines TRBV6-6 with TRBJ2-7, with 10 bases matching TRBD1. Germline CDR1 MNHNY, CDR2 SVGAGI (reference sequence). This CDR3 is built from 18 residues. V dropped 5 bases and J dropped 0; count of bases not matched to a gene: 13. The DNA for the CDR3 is TGTGCCAGCAGTCGAAATCAACGACAGGGGGCCTTCTCCTACGAGCAGTACTTC. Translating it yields CASSRNQRQGAFSYEQYF.

CDR3 in DNA: TGTGCCAGCAGCTTGGACACCAAAGAGACCCAGTACTTC. Amino acids: CASSLDTKETQYF. The gene calls are TRBV5-6 and TRBJ2-5; D unresolved. CDR3 length equals 13 residues. The ends were cut back, 0 bases at V and 3 bases at J, with 6 bases in the middle. Germline loops: CDR1 SGHDT, CDR2 YYEEEE.